The clone carrying this T cell receptor (beta chain) showed up just once. This entry is derived from a study of shared clonotypes between healthy human individuals. V lost 8 bases and J 5 bases, leaving 10 bases between the germline ends. CDR1 is GTSNPN, CDR2 SVGIG, per germline (reference sequence). The CDR3 runs to 11 residues. It was CD45RO-negative cells, positively selected for CCR7, that made up naive CD8 cells, with terminally differentiated effector memory CD45RA+ cells excluded. Data came from immunoSEQ multiplex PCR; TCRdb stores just in-frame clones and leaves some out. The profile covers under 1 million clones, with nearly 95% appearing a single time and around 24% taken by the ten largest.

The sequence was obtained from a man aged 25-40 years in good health. Specimen: naive CD8+ T cells sorted from blood. This rearrangement joins TRBV30 to TRBJ1-5; TRBD1 might be the D (5 bases). The CDR3: CAGGLDQPQHF. The CDR3 region has the DNA TGTGCCGGGGGACTTGATCAGCCCCAGCATTTT.